This T cell receptor beta chain was identified in a study of blood T cell repertoires in COVID-19. Across the whole study: Spain, Italy and the United States supplied samples that represented acute and convalescent COVID-19. Sources were T cells, B-cell-depleted T cells, or PBMCs; the material itself was cDNA or gDNA.

Germline trimming cut 4 bases from V and 4 bases from J; bases unmatched to any gene: 2. Per germline, CDR1 SGHAT and CDR2 FQNNGV. The CDR3 totals 14 residues. In the original workflow: Using reference gene primer amplification, nucleated cell counts were estimated. Method: immunoSEQ multiplex PCR; TCRdb's copy keeps in-frame clones and lacks some. The D gene and trimming were derived from the DNA, and the V and J assignments and clone size from that table. The repertoire has tens of thousands of clones, around 79% of them found once; the top ten carry nearly 10%. The receptor comes from a human donor in a cohort sampled during active COVID-19. The material sequenced was peripheral blood. The chain employs TRBV11-2 and TRBJ2-4; 9 bases align to TRBD2. The chain's CDR3 is CASSSLAGKNIQYF. Here the CDR3 DNA reads TGTGCCAGCAGCTCGCTAGCGGGAAAAAACATTCAGTACTTC.